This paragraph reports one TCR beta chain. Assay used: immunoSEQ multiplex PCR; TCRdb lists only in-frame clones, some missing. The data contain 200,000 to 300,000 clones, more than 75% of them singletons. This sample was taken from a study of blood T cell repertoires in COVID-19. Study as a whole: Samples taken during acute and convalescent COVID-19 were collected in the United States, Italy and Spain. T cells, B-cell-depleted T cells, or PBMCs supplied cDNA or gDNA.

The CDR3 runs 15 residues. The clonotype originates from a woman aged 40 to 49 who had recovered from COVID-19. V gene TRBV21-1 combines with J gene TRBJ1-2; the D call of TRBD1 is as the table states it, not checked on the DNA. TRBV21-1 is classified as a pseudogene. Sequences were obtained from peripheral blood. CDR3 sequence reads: CASSPRTGGRYGYTF. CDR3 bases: TGTGCCAGCAGCCCTCGGACAGGGGGGAGGTATGGCTACACCTTC.